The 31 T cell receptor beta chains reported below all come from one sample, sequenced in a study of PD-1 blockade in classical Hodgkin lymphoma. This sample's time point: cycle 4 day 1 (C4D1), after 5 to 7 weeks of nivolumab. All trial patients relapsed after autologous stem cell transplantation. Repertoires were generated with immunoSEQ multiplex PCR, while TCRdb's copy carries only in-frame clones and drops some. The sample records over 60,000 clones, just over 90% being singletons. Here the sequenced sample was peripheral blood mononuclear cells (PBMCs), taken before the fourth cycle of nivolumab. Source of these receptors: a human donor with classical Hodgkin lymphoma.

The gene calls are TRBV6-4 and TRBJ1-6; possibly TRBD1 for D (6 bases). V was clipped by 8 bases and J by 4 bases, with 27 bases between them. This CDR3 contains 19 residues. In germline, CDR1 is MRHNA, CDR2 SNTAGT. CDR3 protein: CASPAPHQGFSLYNSPLHF. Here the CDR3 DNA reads TGTGCCAGCCCCGCCCCCCACCAGGGGTTCTCCCTATATAATTCACCCCTCCACTTT.

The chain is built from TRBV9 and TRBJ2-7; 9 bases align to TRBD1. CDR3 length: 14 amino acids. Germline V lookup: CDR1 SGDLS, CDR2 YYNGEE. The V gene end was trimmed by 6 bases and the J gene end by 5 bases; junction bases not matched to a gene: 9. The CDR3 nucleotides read TGTGCCAGCAAATCCGGACAGGGGAACCACGAGCAGTACTTC. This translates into CASKSGQGNHEQYF.

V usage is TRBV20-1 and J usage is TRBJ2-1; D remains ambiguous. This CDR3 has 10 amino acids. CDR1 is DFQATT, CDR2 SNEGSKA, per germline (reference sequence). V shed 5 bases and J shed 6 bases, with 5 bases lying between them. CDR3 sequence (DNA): TGCAGTGCTTTCGTCAATGAGCAGTTCTTC. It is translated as CSAFVNEQFF.

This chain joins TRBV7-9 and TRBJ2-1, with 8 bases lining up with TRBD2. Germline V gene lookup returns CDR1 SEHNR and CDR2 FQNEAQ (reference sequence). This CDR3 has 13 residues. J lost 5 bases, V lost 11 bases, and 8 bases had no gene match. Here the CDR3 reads CAGRREEDNEQFF. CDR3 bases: TGTGCCGGTCGGCGGGAGGAGGACAATGAGCAGTTCTTC. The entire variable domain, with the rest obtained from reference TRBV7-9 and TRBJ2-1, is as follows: DTGVSQNPRHKITKRGQNVTFRCDPISEHNRLYWYRQTLGQGPEFLTYFQNEAQLEKSRLLSDRFSAERPKGSFSTLEIQRTEQGDSAMYLCAGRREEDNEQFFGPGTRLTVL.

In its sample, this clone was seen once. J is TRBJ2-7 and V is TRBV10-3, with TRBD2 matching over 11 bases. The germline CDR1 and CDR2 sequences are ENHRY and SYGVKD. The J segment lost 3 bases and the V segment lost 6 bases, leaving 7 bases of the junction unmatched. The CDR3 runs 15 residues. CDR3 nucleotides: TGTGCCATCAGCGGGACTAGCGGATCGAGCTACGAGCAGTACTTC. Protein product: CAISGTSGSSYEQYF.

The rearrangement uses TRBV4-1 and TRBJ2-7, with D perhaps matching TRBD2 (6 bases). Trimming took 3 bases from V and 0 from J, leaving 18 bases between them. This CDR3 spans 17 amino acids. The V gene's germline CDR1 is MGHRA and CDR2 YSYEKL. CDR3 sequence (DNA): TGCGCCAGCAGCCACCTTGGCGGGGTAGGTGCCTCCTACGAGCAGTACTTC. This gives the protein CASSHLGGVGASYEQYF.

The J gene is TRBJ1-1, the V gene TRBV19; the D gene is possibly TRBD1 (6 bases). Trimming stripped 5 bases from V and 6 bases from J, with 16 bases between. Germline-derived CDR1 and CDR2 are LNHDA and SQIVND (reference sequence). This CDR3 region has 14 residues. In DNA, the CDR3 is TGTGCCAGTAGTTTCTTCACGGGGGGCGCTGAAGCTTTCTTT. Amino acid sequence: CASSFFTGGAEAFF.

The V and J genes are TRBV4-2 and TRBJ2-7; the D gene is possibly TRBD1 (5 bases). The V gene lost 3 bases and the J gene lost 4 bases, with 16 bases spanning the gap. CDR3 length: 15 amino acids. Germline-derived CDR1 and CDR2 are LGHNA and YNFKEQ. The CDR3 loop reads CASSHSPGFDYEQYF. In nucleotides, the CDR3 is TGTGCCAGCAGCCACAGCCCAGGGTTCGATTACGAGCAGTACTTC.

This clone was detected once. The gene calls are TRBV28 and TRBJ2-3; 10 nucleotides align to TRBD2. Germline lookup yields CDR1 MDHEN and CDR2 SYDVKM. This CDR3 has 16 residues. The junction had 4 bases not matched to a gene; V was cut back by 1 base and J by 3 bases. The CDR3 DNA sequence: TGTGCCAGCAGTTTATCGTCTAGCGGGAGTACAGATACGCAGTATTTT. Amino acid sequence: CASSLSSSGSTDTQYF.

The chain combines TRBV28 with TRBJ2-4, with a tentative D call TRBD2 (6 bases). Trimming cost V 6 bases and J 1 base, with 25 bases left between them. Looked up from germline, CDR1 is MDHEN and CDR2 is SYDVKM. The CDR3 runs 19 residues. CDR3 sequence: CASSSWRGRDPTAKNIQYF. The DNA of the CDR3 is TGTGCCAGCAGCTCCTGGCGGGGAAGGGACCCTACGGCCAAAAACATTCAGTACTTC. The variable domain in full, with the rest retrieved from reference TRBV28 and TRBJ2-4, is DVKVTQSSRYLVKRTGEKVFLECVQDMDHENMFWYRQDPGLGLRLIYFSYDVKMKEKGDIPEGYSVSREKKERFSLILESASTNQTSMYLCASSSWRGRDPTAKNIQYFGAGTRLSVL.

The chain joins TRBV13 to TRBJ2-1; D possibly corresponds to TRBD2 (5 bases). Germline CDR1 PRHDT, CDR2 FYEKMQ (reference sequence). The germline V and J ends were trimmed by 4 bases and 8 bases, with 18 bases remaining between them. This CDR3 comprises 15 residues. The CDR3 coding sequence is TGTGCCAGCAGCTCATATACCGCCCGGGGAGATGAGCAGTTCTTC. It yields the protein CASSSYTARGDEQFF.

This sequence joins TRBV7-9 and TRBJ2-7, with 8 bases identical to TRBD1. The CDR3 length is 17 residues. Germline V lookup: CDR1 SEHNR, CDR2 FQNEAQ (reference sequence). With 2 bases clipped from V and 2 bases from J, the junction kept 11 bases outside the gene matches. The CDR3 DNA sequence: TGTGCCAGCAGCTTATCAGGAGGGGGGACAGGAACCTACGAGCAGTACTTC. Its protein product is CASSLSGGGTGTYEQYF.

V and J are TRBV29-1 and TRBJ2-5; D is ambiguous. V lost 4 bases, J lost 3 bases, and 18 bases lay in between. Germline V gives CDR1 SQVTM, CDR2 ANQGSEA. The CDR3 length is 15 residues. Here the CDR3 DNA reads TGCAGCGTTGCCAAGGCATCGGTCGGTAAAGAGACCCAGTACTTC. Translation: CSVAKASVGKETQYF.

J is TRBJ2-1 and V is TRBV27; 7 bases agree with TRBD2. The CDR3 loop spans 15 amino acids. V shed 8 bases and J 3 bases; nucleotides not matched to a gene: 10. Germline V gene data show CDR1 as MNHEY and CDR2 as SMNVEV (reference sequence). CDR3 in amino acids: CASGPRGEFYNEQFF. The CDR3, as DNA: TGTGCCAGCGGCCCCCGGGGGGAATTCTACAATGAGCAGTTCTTC.

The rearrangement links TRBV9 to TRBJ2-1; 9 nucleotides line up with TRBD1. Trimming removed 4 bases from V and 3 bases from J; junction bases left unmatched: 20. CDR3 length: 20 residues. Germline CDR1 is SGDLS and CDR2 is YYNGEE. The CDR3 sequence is CASSSTLGQGKDFLYNEQFF. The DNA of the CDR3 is TGTGCCAGCAGCTCCACTCTCGGACAGGGGAAAGATTTCCTCTACAATGAGCAGTTCTTC.

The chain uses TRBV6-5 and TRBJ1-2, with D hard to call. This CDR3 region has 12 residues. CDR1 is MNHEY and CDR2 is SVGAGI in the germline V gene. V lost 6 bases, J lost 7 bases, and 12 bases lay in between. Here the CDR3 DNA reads TGTGCCAGCAGAAATATAGGAATTGGCTACACCTTC. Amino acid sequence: CASRNIGIGYTF.

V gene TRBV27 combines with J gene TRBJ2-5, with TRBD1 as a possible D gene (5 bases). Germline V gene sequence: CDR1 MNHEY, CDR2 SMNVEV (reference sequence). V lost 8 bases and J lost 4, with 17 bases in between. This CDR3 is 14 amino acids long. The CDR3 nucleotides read TGTGCCAGCTGGGGCCTCGGCCGGCGAGAGACCCAGTACTTC. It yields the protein CASWGLGRRETQYF.

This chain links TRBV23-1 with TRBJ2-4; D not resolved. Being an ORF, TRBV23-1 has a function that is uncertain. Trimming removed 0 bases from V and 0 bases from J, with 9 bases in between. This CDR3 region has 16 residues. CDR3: CASSQSFSLAKNIQYF. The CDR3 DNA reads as TGCGCCAGCAGTCAATCGTTTTCCCTAGCCAAAAACATTCAGTACTTC.

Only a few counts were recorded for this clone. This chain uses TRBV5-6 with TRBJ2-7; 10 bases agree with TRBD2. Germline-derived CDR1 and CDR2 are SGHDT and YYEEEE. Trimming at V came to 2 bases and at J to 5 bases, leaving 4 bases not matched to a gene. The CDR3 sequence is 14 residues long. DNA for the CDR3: TGTGCCAGCAGCTTACCGGGACTAGCGAACGAGCAGTACTTC. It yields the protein CASSLPGLANEQYF. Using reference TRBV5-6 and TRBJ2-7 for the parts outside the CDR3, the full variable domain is DAGVTQSPTHLIKTRGQQVTLRCSPKSGHDTVSWYQQALGQGPQFIFQYYEEEERQRGNFPDRFSGHQFPNYSSELNVNALLLGDSALYLCASSLPGLANEQYFGPGTRLTVT.

The CDR3 protein is CASSAYTLTSDYTF. DNA of the CDR3: TGTGCCAGCAGTGCTTACACCCTGACCAGTGACTACACCTTC. The genes are TRBV6-1 and TRBJ1-2; D gene uncertain. The CDR3 totals 14 residues. V was pared by 4 bases and J by 10 bases, with 19 bases between. CDR1 is MNHNS and CDR2 is SASEGT in the germline V gene.

The CDR3 bases are TGTGCCAGCAGCGGAGCCTTTCCGGGGAATGAGCAGTTCTTC. Translating it yields CASSGAFPGNEQFF. The rearrangement joins TRBV7-9 to TRBJ2-1, with D tentatively TRBD2 (5 bases). This CDR3 has 14 amino acids. Germline V gene lookup returns CDR1 SEHNR and CDR2 FQNEAQ (reference sequence). V was clipped by 5 bases and J by 7 bases, with 15 bases between them.

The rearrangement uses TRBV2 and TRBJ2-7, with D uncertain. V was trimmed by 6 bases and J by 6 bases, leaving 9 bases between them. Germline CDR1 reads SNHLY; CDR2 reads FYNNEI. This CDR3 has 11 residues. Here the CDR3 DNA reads TGTGCCAGCAGAGTGGGTCGCGAGCAGTACTTC. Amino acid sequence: CASRVGREQYF.

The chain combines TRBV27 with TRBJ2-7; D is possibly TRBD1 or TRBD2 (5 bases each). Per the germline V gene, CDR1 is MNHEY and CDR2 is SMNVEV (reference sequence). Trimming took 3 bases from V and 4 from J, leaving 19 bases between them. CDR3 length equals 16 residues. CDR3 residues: CASSFGGGSPFYEQYF. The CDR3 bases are TGTGCCAGCAGTTTCGGTGGGGGTTCTCCCTTTTACGAGCAGTACTTC.

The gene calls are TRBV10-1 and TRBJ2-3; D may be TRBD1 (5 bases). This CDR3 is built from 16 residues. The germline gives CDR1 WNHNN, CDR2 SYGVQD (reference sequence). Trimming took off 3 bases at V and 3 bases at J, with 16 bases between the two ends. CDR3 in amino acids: CASSDAGAPTTDTQYF. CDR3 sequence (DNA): TGCGCCAGCAGTGACGCTGGGGCCCCTACTACAGATACGCAGTATTTT.

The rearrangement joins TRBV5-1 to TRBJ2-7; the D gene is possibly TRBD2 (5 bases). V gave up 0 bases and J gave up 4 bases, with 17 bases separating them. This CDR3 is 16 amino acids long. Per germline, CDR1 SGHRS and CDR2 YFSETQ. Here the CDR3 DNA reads TGCGCCAGCAGCTTGGAAGTCGTGGGAGTCGGTTACGAGCAGTACTTC. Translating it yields CASSLEVVGVGYEQYF.

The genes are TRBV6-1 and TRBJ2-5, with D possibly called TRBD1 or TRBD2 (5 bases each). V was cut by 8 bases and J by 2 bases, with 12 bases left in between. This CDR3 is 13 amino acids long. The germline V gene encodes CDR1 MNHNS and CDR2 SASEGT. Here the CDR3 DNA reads TGTGCCAGCGAGGGACGGAATCAAGAGACCCAGTACTTC. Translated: CASEGRNQETQYF.

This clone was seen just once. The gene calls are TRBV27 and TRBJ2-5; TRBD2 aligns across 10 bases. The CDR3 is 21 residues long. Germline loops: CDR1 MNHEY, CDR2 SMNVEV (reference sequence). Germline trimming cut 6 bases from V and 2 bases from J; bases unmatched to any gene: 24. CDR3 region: CASRPGGGSIWTSGYQETQYF. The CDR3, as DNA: TGTGCCAGCAGACCAGGGGGGGGGTCTATATGGACTAGCGGATATCAAGAGACCCAGTACTTC.

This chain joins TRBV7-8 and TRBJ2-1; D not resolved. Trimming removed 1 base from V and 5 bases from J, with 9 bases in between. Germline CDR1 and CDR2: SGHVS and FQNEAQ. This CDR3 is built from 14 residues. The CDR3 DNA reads TGTGCCAGCAGCTTAGTGGGTGTACACAATGAGCAGTTCTTC. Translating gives CASSLVGVHNEQFF.

CDR3 residues: CASSFSETQYF. CDR3 coding DNA: TGTGCCAGCAGCTTCAGCGAGACCCAGTACTTC. This sequence joins TRBV7-6 and TRBJ2-5; D is ambiguous. Trimming took 3 bases from V and 5 from J, leaving 4 bases between them. The CDR3 has 11 amino acids. CDR1 SGHVS and CDR2 FNYEAQ come from the germline V gene.

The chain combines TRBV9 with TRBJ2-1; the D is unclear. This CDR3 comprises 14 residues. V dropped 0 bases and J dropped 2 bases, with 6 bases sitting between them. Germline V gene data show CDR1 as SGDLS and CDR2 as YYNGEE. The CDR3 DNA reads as TGTGCCAGCAGCGTAGGGCTAGCCTACAATGAGCAGTTCTTC. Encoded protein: CASSVGLAYNEQFF.

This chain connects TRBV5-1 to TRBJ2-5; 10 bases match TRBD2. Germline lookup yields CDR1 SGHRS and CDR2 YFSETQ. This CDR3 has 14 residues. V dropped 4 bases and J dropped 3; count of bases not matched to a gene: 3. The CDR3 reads CASSIGLAEETQYF. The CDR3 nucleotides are TGCGCCAGCAGCATCGGACTAGCGGAAGAGACCCAGTACTTC.